This TCR beta chain appears in the sequencing data of a study of cytomegalovirus exposure and HLA in healthy donors. The CDR3 spans 17 residues. Germline loops: CDR1 SGHTA, CDR2 FQGNSA. The V segment lost 2 bases and the J segment 10 bases; nucleotides outside the gene matches: 11. This clone was recorded only once. The PCR had 60 Vbeta and 13 Jbeta primers. Sequenced by immunoSEQ multiplex PCR; TCRdb stores in-frame clones only, minus some. The sample lists about 120,000 clones, 74% occurring once. The sequenced material came from PBMCs. The sequence derives from a man aged 35 to 55 in good health and CMV-seropositive. The gene calls are TRBV7-2 and TRBJ2-1; TRBD2 matches 13 bases. The DNA for the CDR3 is TGTGCCAGCAGCTTATCCCGGACTAGCGGGAGTTTGGGAGAGCAGTTCTTC. Protein: CASSLSRTSGSLGEQFF. Together with reference TRBV7-2 and TRBJ2-1, the CDR3 gives the full variable domain: GAGVSQSPSNKVTEKGKDVELRCDPISGHTALYWYRQSLGQGLEFLIYFQGNSAPDKSGLPSDRFSAERTGGSVSTLTIQRTQQEDSAVYLCASSLSRTSGSLGEQFFGPGTRLTVL.